This T cell receptor (beta chain) was obtained from a study of shared clonotypes between healthy human individuals. Findings of the study overall: Rarefaction demonstrated incomplete sorted-subset sequencing despite large depth.

CDR3 length: 17 amino acids. In germline, CDR1 is LGHNA, CDR2 YSLEER. V was pared by 4 bases and J by 1 base, with 9 bases of the junction left unmatched. As concerns this clone: The antigen is unknown.

Libraries were prepared by immunoSEQ multiplex PCR; TCRdb keeps only in-frame clonotypes and omits some of them. The sample has a few million clones, approximately 95% seen once. Sequences were obtained from naive CD4+ T cells from PBMCs. Indicated subset: CD45RA+ positively selected. This clonotype originated in a man in his late teens or twenties in good health. Some clones in this sample may be carry-over from other donors' samples. The chain recombines TRBV4-3 with TRBJ2-2, with 7 bases that match TRBD1. The CDR3 sequence is CASSRKGTVRNTGELFF. The CDR3 DNA reads as TGCGCCAGCAGCCGCAAGGGGACAGTAAGGAACACCGGGGAGCTGTTTTTT.